These 16 T cell receptor beta chains were sequenced from one sample in a study of cytotoxic CD8 clonotypes in ibrutinib-treated CLL. The table came from immunoSEQ multiplex PCR; TCRdb's copy has only in-frame clones and leaves some out. Of about 140,000 clones detected, around 84% appear once; the ten largest clones hold roughly 7.2%. Sample: PBMCs, taken after 36 months of ibrutinib treatment. The receptor source for this set is a human donor with chronic lymphocytic leukemia.

This clone has a single count. V usage is TRBV9 and J usage is TRBJ2-3; D not resolved. The CDR3 totals 14 residues. Germline assignment: CDR1 SGDLS and CDR2 YYNGEE. V lost 0 bases to trimming and J lost 1 base, with 6 bases between them. Here the CDR3 reads CASSVGGRTDTQYF. CDR3 nucleotides: TGTGCCAGCAGCGTAGGGGGTCGCACAGATACGCAGTATTTT.

The chain joins TRBV10-3 to TRBJ2-2; D gene ambiguous. The ends were cut back, 2 bases at V and 2 bases at J, with 12 bases in the middle. The CDR3 is made up of 16 amino acids. Germline V CDR1 and CDR2: ENHRY, SYGVKD. The DNA of the CDR3 is TGTGCCATCAGTGAGGCGAGTGCGGCAAACACCGGGGAGCTGTTTTTT. It is translated as CAISEASAANTGELFF.

The chain is built from TRBV5-4 and TRBJ2-1; 9 bases agree with TRBD1. This CDR3 has 14 residues. Germline-derived CDR1 and CDR2 are SGHNT and YYREEE (reference sequence). Trimming took 3 bases from V and 9 from J; bases not matched to a gene: 7. The CDR3 nucleotides read TGTGCCAGCAGCTCACCGGGACAGGGAGTTGAGCAGTTCTTC. This encodes CASSSPGQGVEQFF.

The V call is TRBV5-6, the J call TRBJ2-4; D gene ambiguous. Germline CDR1 is SGHDT and CDR2 is YYEEEE. Deletions cut 1 base from V and 6 bases from J, with 11 bases between. CDR3 size: 14 residues. CDR3 amino acids: CASSLFLVVNIQYF. The CDR3 nucleotides read TGTGCCAGCAGCTTGTTCCTAGTGGTAAACATTCAGTACTTC.

A few counts support this clone. This chain connects TRBV5-1 to TRBJ1-2, with 9 positions matching TRBD1. The CDR3 runs 13 residues. V shed 4 bases, J shed 5 bases, and the junction held 3 bases outside the gene matches. Germline CDR1 and CDR2: SGHRS and YFSETQ. CDR3 nucleotide sequence: TGCGCCAGCAGCCCCGGACAGGGGTATGGCTACACCTTC. It translates to CASSPGQGYGYTF.

Only a few counts were recorded for this clone. The chain employs TRBV27 and TRBJ1-5; D uncertain. This CDR3 region has 14 residues. V gave up 0 bases and J gave up 3 bases, with 6 bases separating them. Per germline, CDR1 MNHEY and CDR2 SMNVEV (reference sequence). CDR3: CASSLSGYNQPQHF. In nucleotides, the CDR3 is TGTGCCAGCAGTTTATCAGGGTACAATCAGCCCCAGCATTTT.

The chain has TRBV19 and TRBJ1-5; 11 bases fit TRBD1. The CDR3 loop spans 16 amino acids. After removal of 6 bases from V and 2 bases from J, the junction contained 6 bases not matched to a gene. The V gene's germline CDR1 is LNHDA and CDR2 SQIVND (reference sequence). CDR3 region: CASRGTGGAGNQPQHF. CDR3 in DNA: TGTGCCAGTAGAGGGACAGGGGGGGCCGGCAATCAGCCCCAGCATTTT.

The V gene is TRBV27, the J gene TRBJ1-1; D may be TRBD1 (6 bases). The CDR3 is 15 residues long. Trimming left V 2 bases short and J 9 bases short, with 19 bases between. The germline gives CDR1 MNHEY, CDR2 SMNVEV (reference sequence). The CDR3 sequence: CASSLKASIQGKAFF. The DNA of the CDR3 is TGTGCCAGCAGTTTAAAGGCAAGTATCCAGGGGAAAGCTTTCTTT.

The J gene is TRBJ2-7, the V gene TRBV29-1, with 10 bases aligning to TRBD2. Germline V gene lookup returns CDR1 SQVTM and CDR2 ANQGSEA. Germline trimming cut 0 bases from V and 3 bases from J; bases unmatched to any gene: 5. This CDR3 is built from 15 residues. The chain's CDR3 is CSVEDGGTSDYEQYF. The CDR3 bases are TGCAGCGTTGAAGATGGGGGGACTAGCGACTACGAGCAGTACTTC.

The chain carries TRBV5-1 and TRBJ2-7, with TRBD2 matching over 7 bases. The germline gives CDR1 SGHRS, CDR2 YFSETQ. J was trimmed by 4 bases and V by 0 bases; bases with no gene match: 13. CDR3 length: 17 residues. CDR3: CASSLDVRSSGTYEQYF. The CDR3 DNA reads as TGCGCCAGCAGCTTGGATGTAAGGTCCAGCGGGACGTACGAGCAGTACTTC.

Written as DNA, the CDR3 is TGTGCCAGCAGCCTAAACAGCTCCCCGAGCTCTGGAAACACCATATATTTT. Protein product: CASSLNSSPSSGNTIYF. This sequence joins TRBV7-9 and TRBJ1-3; unclear D gene. CDR1 and CDR2 from the germline V gene are SEHNR and FQNEAQ (reference sequence). V lost 5 bases and J 0 bases, leaving 17 bases between the germline ends. The CDR3 runs 17 residues.

The chain employs TRBV18 and TRBJ1-6; D is possibly TRBD1 (5 bases). V was clipped by 6 bases and J by 7 bases, with 13 bases between them. Germline CDR1 is KGHSH and CDR2 is LQKENI. CDR3 length: 14 amino acids. The CDR3 spells CASSPSRGNSPLHF. CDR3 DNA: TGTGCCAGCTCCCCGAGTCGGGGGAATTCACCCCTCCACTTT.

The chain employs TRBV11-2 and TRBJ1-3; 8 bases are a match to TRBD1. The CDR3 is 17 amino acids. The trim removed 5 bases at V and 3 bases at J, leaving 12 bases unmatched. Germline lookup yields CDR1 SGHAT and CDR2 FQNNGV. Written as DNA, the CDR3 is TGTGCCAGCAGCGCGCTTACAGGGGGGAGGTATGGAAACACCATATATTTT. Its protein product is CASSALTGGRYGNTIYF. The whole variable domain, remainder taken from reference TRBV11-2 and TRBJ1-3, is EAGVAQSPRYKIIEKRQSVAFWCNPISGHATLYWYQQILGQGPKLLIQFQNNGVVDDSQLPKDRFSAERLKGVDSTLKIQPAKLEDSAVYLCASSALTGGRYGNTIYFGEGSWLTVV.

V usage is TRBV5-1 and J usage is TRBJ2-1, with 7 bases that match TRBD2. The CDR3 spans 16 residues. Germline V gene sequence: CDR1 SGHRS, CDR2 YFSETQ. V lost 0 bases to trimming and J lost 0 bases; unmatched junction nucleotides: 3. The CDR3 region is CASSLVAGVSYNEQFF. The CDR3 region has the DNA TGCGCCAGCAGCTTGGTTGCGGGAGTCTCCTACAATGAGCAGTTCTTC.

The CDR3 DNA is TGTGCCAGCAGCCTCCCCTACGAGCAGTACTTC. This sequence encodes CASSLPYEQYF. This chain links TRBV13 with TRBJ2-7; D not certain. The CDR3 has 11 residues. The ends were cut back, 5 bases at V and 2 bases at J, with 4 bases in the middle. Germline V gene data show CDR1 as PRHDT and CDR2 as FYEKMQ (reference sequence).

This chain uses TRBV7-9 with TRBJ2-7; TRBD1 might be the D (5 bases). Germline V CDR1 and CDR2: SEHNR, FQNEAQ (reference sequence). The CDR3 loop spans 14 amino acids. The V and J ends lost 5 bases and 1 base respectively, with 12 bases between them. CDR3 loop: CASSLGHRSYEQYF. CDR3 sequence (DNA): TGTGCCAGCAGCCTAGGACACCGGTCCTACGAGCAGTACTTC.